This section outlines one T cell receptor beta chain sequence together with its context. Its binding antigen is unknown. The record has no base qualities; no much larger clone is one base away. All of the isolated RNA was reverse transcribed with the High Capacity cDNA Reverse Transcription Kit, so expressed TCRB transcripts were sequenced. Naive, central memory and regulatory T cell samples underwent deep immunoSEQ sequencing, averaging about 3.57 million total reads per sample. Sorted cells were lysed in RLT buffer, and RNA was extracted using DNase-treated RNeasy Micro or Mini kits according to cell number. To prevent cross-contamination, each cell subset was processed individually, whereas patient and healthy donor samples were processed jointly. Using the immunoSEQ multiplex PCR, TCRB sequences were amplified from cDNA into 87-bp fragments spanning the CDR3 region. Sequencing of the amplicons was performed on the Illumina HiSeq platform. Under the source paper's analysis protocol: Synthetic template baselines were used to correct PCR bias computationally, reads within Hamming distance 2 were collapsed together, and singletons that could not be merged were discarded. Reads were aligned against IMGT so that V, D and J genes, CDR3 length and insertions or deletions at six rearrangement sites could be assigned. Within each subset, clonotype counts were normalized to sorted cell number, and only after that were true diversity and Gini coefficients computed with the tcR R package. The overlap coefficient, calculated on TCRB nucleotide sequences, was used to measure repertoire sharing. As stored in TCRdb, this immuneACCESS dataset retains in-frame rearrangements with V and J assigned. A fraction of the clones does not appear; measured against another copy, unresolved V genes explain less than half of the discrepancy, and the remainder lacks a known reason. The V and J calls and the clone size are those of that table, but D and trimming were determined from the DNA. Counted in this sample were roughly 180,000 clones; approximately 13% of them appeared once. The leading ten clones occupy 0.5% to 0.75% of the sample.

This sample is part of a study of beta chain features in type 1 diabetes listed by TCRdb under 2018. Broadly, across the study: No differences in mean age, gender distribution, total cell number or subset yield were found between patients and healthy donors. In the study, recently diagnosed type 1 diabetes patients and matched healthy donors were compared on the TCRB repertoires of their sorted circulating CD4+ T cell subsets. A total of 90 million to 120 million sorted cells were examined across all samples, and a strong correlation was observed between cell number per subset and RNA yield. Naive and central memory subsets were obtained from all 30 or so donors, but regulatory and stem cell-like memory subsets were isolated from only 8 patients and 8 healthy donors. Study-wide findings and limitations: PCR might favor shorter templates, but patient and control samples were amplified and corrected together, so any skew would affect both groups equally. HLA sub-analyses involved small numbers of individuals, so any influence of HLA type on TCRB rearrangement remained unresolved. At VDJ recombination sites, type 1 diabetes patients had fewer insertions and more deleted nucleotides, which implies abnormalities in thymic rearrangement. Because cDNA rather than genomic DNA was sequenced, highly expressing activated cells could have been over-represented, although no difference in activation and CD3 levels was found between groups. The naive, central memory and regulatory TCRB repertoires appeared to resemble one another more closely among patients than among healthy donors. Type 1 diabetes patients showed a moderate but significant shortening of TCRB CDR3 length in all four CD4+ subsets.

Ends trimmed: V by 1 base, J by 0 bases; bases unmatched to a gene: 9. The germline V gene supplies CDR1 SGHDN and CDR2 FVKESK. Inclusive of the bounding cysteine and phenylalanine, the CDR3 is 17 residues long. The retained sequence is limited to the CDR3, 51 bases, with the frame set at the first base. Each donor gave one peripheral blood draw, averaging approximately 120 mL, which was collected into heparinised tubes. Using a panel that included CD45RO, CCR7, CD25, CD127, CD95 and CD27, naive, central memory, regulatory and stem cell-like memory CD4+ T cells were sorted on a BD FACSAria II. All sorted populations exceeded 95% purity. PBMCs were separated immediately by Lymphoprep density gradient centrifugation and were stained directly, without being cultured. Samples were stained and sorted in pairs, with one healthy donor and one patient per experiment, so that batch effects were minimized.

Sequencing was performed on central memory CD4+ T cells from blood. This receptor was taken from a woman aged 18-29 years in good health. The chain employs TRBV14 and TRBJ2-7, and 7 bases in between align with TRBD2. The sequenced DNA: TGTGCCAGCAGCCAAGTATTTCTGGCTAGCGGCTCCTACGAGCAGTACTTC. This gives the protein CASSQVFLASGSYEQYF.